A selection of T cell receptor beta chains follows, all from one sample in a study of shared clonotypes between healthy human individuals. This table comes from immunoSEQ multiplex PCR, and its TCRdb copy is limited to in-frame clones, with some not included. The table lists nearly 2 million clones, roughly 95% of them singletons, with roughly 1% in the top ten. Sequenced: naive CD8+ T cells sorted from blood. All receptors derive from a man in his late teens or twenties in good health. Each CDR3 is given with its conserved first and last residue.

v_gene	CDR3aa
TRBV5-1	CASSHGLDRIGNTEAFF
TRBV27	CASSLSKPGSYEQYF
TRBV29-1	CSVQDPTSGRTHYNEQFF
TRBV7-6	CASSLGQGRGNTIYF
TRBV5-6	CASSLGAGAYEQYF
TRBV6-5	CASSYDGEETQYF
TRBV6-6	CASSYQQGSHEQYF
TRBV7-9	CASSFGQGHEETQYF
TRBV19	CASSIGAGGAYEQYF
TRBV7-3	CASSLSGATSSYNEQFF
TRBV19	CASRGGYAEAFF
TRBV2	CASSLAGEADTQYF
TRBV27	CASSPSQGHKGYEQYF
TRBV5-6	CASSLALEQETQYF